This T cell receptor beta chain was documented in a study of shared clonotypes between healthy human individuals. Study observations and caveats: Blood alone was sampled, and tissue repertoires likely differ. Among the subsets, naive ones generally showed larger estimated richness than memory ones. An effect of sequencing depth on clonotype sharing among donors was expected.

The protocol was immunoSEQ multiplex PCR, while the TCRdb copy is restricted to in-frame clones and leaves out a portion. The sample lists around 1.4 million clones; approximately 98.5% were seen once. This clone has just one count. The antigen remains unidentified. Trimming at V came to 8 bases and at J to 1 base, leaving 4 bases not matched to a gene. This CDR3 contains 13 residues. CDR1 and CDR2 (germline): KGHSH, LQKENI. The sequenced sample was naive CD4+ T cells sorted from blood. Specified subset: CD45RA+ positively selected. The source is a man younger than 40 in good health. This chain connects TRBV18 to TRBJ1-1; TRBD1 aligns across 7 bases. The chain's CDR3 is CASTGQRNTEAFF. The CDR3 DNA reads as TGTGCCAGCACGGGACAGAGGAACACTGAAGCTTTCTTT.